The 17 T cell receptor beta chains presented below share a single source sample, sequenced in a study of regulatory T cells in long-lasting Graves disease. Regarding time point: newly diagnosed GD, antithyroid drugs for less than 3 months. RNA extracted from PBMCs served as the sequencing template. Library construction for TCR beta used iRepertoire HTBI primers and Arm-PCR of CDR3 regions. From the multiplex PCR reads, TCRdb called clonotypes with MiXCR, one entry per CDR3 protein. Found here are over 500,000 distinct CDR3 sequences, about 16% of them singletons; the top ten hold approximately 12%. This same sample was also part of a study on T cells in Graves' hyperthyroidism and ophthalmopathy.

The sample in question was peripheral blood mononuclear cells (PBMCs), obtained at new diagnosis, from a patient treated with antithyroid drugs. All receptors derive from a young man with Graves disease.

This clonotype was found a few times. The V call is TRBV18, the J call TRBJ2-5; D possibly corresponds to TRBD2 (5 bases). This CDR3 contains 16 residues. The V gene lost 4 bases and the J gene lost 11 bases, with 26 bases spanning the gap. Germline V gene sequence: CDR1 KGHSH, CDR2 LQKENI. In nucleotides, the CDR3 is TGTGCCAGCTCACAAAGGCCGCCGACGGACTCCCCTCGTCAGTACTTC. Protein: CASSQRPPTDSPRQYF.

This clonotype was found a few times. The V gene is TRBV24-1, the J gene TRBJ2-1; the match to TRBD1 covers 7 bases. This CDR3 is 17 amino acids long. V lost 5 bases, J lost 8 bases, and 17 bases stayed unmatched. From germline, CDR1 is KGHDR and CDR2 SFDVKD. The CDR3 region is CATSVWDSPSRTDEQFF. DNA of the CDR3: TGTGCCACCAGTGTCTGGGACAGTCCAAGCCGGACCGATGAGCAGTTCTTC.

This clonotype was counted between two and nine times. CDR3 coding DNA: TGTGCCAGCAGCAATACTAGAGAGCAGTACTTC. Protein sequence: CASSNTREQYF. The J gene is TRBJ2-7, the V gene TRBV14; a weak D match, TRBD2 (5 bases). The germline gives CDR1 SGHDN, CDR2 FVKESK. V was pared by 5 bases and J by 7 bases, with 9 bases between. The CDR3 covers 11 residues.

Comment on this clonotype: Only one base separates this from a far larger clonotype, so it likely reflects a read error. The chain couples TRBV7-6 to TRBJ2-7; 9 bases fit TRBD2. From germline, CDR1 is SGHVS and CDR2 FNYEAQ. This CDR3 comprises 15 residues. Germline trimming cut 1 base from V and 7 bases from J; bases unmatched to any gene: 8. CDR3 nucleotide sequence: TGTGCCAGCAGCTTAGTGGCGCGGGGGGGCGATGAGCAGTACTTC. Protein: CASSLVARGGDEQYF.

On this clonotype itself: Possible read error: a much larger clone is one base away. V usage is TRBV2 and J usage is TRBJ2-7, with D possibly being TRBD1 or TRBD2 (5 bases each). This CDR3 has 13 residues. V shed 3 bases and J shed 6 bases, with 12 bases lying between them. Germline V gene sequence: CDR1 SNHLY, CDR2 FYNNEI. Written as DNA, the CDR3 is TGTGCCAGCAGTGACACTCGGGGCGGCGAGCAGTACTTC. Translating gives CASSDTRGGEQYF.

V and J are TRBV5-5 and TRBJ2-7; D might be TRBD1 (6 bases). V was trimmed by 2 bases and J by 0 bases, leaving 9 bases between them. The CDR3 sequence is 14 residues long. Per the germline V gene, CDR1 is SGHKS and CDR2 is YYEKEE (reference sequence). Here the CDR3 DNA reads TGTGCCAGCAGCTTCCAGGGGATCTCCTACGAGCAGTACTTC. Translating gives CASSFQGISYEQYF.

The sample holds many counts of this clonotype. The chain joins TRBV20-1 to TRBJ2-2; either TRBD1 or TRBD2 may supply D (5 bases each). The CDR3 runs 14 residues. Germline values: CDR1 DFQATT, CDR2 SNEGSKA (reference sequence). The germline V and J ends were trimmed by 0 bases and 5 bases, with 10 bases remaining between them. The CDR3 DNA reads TGCAGTGCTAGAGAGGGCGAGGGGACCGGGGAGCTGTTTTTT. Protein sequence: CSAREGEGTGELFF.

The V gene is TRBV6-1, the J gene TRBJ2-1; D call uncertain. Trimming cost V 0 bases and J 6 bases, with 3 bases left between them. CDR3 size: 12 residues. Germline V lookup: CDR1 MNHNS, CDR2 SASEGT. As DNA, the CDR3 is TGTGCCAGCAGTGAAGCGATCAATGAGCAGTTCTTC. Its translation: CASSEAINEQFF.

This clonotype showed up many times. J is TRBJ2-7 and V is TRBV20-1; D is undetermined. V lost 0 bases and J 2 bases, leaving 8 bases between the germline ends. The germline gives CDR1 DFQATT, CDR2 SNEGSKA (reference sequence). The CDR3 has 13 amino acids. The chain's CDR3 is CSARDGQAYEQYF. CDR3 nucleotide sequence: TGCAGTGCTAGAGATGGGCAGGCCTACGAGCAGTACTTC.

This clonotype was seen more than once but under ten times. The junction departs from germline at one end; a sequencing error may be responsible. The chain uses TRBV18 and TRBJ1-1, with D maybe TRBD1 (5 bases). Per germline, CDR1 KGHSH and CDR2 LQKENI. The CDR3 has 15 residues. CDR3 residues: CTSSPAPGGKTEAFF. CDR3 DNA sequence: TGTACCAGCTCACCCGCCCCGGGGGGGAAAACTGAAGCTTTCTTT.

The rearrangement uses TRBV20-1 and TRBJ1-3; no clear D. Germline CDR1 reads DFQATT; CDR2 reads SNEGSKA (reference sequence). The CDR3 is 14 residues long. Trimming stripped 0 bases from V and 4 bases from J, with 10 bases between. The CDR3 DNA is TGCAGTGCTAGAGATCTGGCGTCCGGAAACACCATATATTTT. Translated: CSARDLASGNTIYF.

This clonotype was found many times. The V and J genes are TRBV20-1 and TRBJ2-5; 13 bases align to TRBD2. V trimming: 5 bases; J trimming: 2 bases; junction bases outside the gene matches: 8. There are 16 residues in the CDR3. Germline CDR1 and CDR2: DFQATT and SNEGSKA (reference sequence). The CDR3 loop reads CSAHTGTSGVQETQYF. The CDR3 nucleotides are TGCAGTGCTCACACGGGGACTAGCGGGGTGCAAGAGACCCAGTACTTC.

The chain has TRBV28 and TRBJ1-3; D remains ambiguous. This CDR3 has 14 amino acids. Germline V gives CDR1 MDHEN, CDR2 SYDVKM. Trimming pared 2 bases from V and 4 bases from J, leaving 9 bases between. In DNA, the CDR3 is TGTGCCAGCAGTTTAAGGCAGAGAGGAAACACCATATATTTT. The encoded protein is CASSLRQRGNTIYF.

Many counts were recorded for this clonotype. V usage is TRBV6-1 and J usage is TRBJ2-7; TRBD1 matches 8 bases. From germline, CDR1 is MNHNS and CDR2 SASEGT. After removal of 7 bases from V and 3 bases from J, the junction contained 14 bases not matched to a gene. There are 16 residues in the CDR3. The CDR3 sequence is CASKGQGGLSNYEQYF. In DNA form, the CDR3 reads TGTGCCAGCAAAGGACAGGGCGGCCTGTCAAACTACGAGCAGTACTTC.

This clonotype has ten or more counts. The chain uses TRBV5-1 and TRBJ2-1; D is unresolved. This CDR3 contains 16 residues. CDR1 is SGHRS and CDR2 is YFSETQ in the germline V gene. Trimming stripped 4 bases from V and 5 bases from J, with 19 bases between. This CDR3 is CASSPIGVMIDNEQFF. The CDR3 nucleotides are TGCGCCAGCAGCCCAATAGGTGTCATGATCGACAATGAGCAGTTCTTC.

This clonotype was seen at least ten times. The rearrangement links TRBV12-3 or TRBV12-4 to TRBJ2-7; TRBD2 matches at 9 bases. Trimming removed 5 bases from V and 0 bases from J; junction bases left unmatched: 11. This CDR3 has 17 residues. CDR3 in amino acids: CASSPPISSGTSYEQYF. The CDR3 DNA follows: TGTGCCAGCAGTCCCCCGATTTCTAGCGGGACCTCCTACGAGCAGTACTTC.

This clonotype came up many times. The chain links TRBV11-1 to TRBJ1-1; a weak D match, TRBD1 (6 bases). The germline CDR1 and CDR2 sequences are SGHAT and FQDESV (reference sequence). The CDR3 loop spans 16 amino acids. Trimming shortened V by 3 bases and J by 6 bases, and 20 bases separated the two germline ends. The CDR3: CASSFPGGGGSPEAFF. The CDR3 region has the DNA TGTGCCAGCAGCTTCCCCGGGGGCGGTGGTAGCCCTGAAGCTTTCTTT.